These T cell receptor beta chains were read from a single sample in a study of cytomegalovirus exposure and HLA in healthy donors. Generated by immunoSEQ multiplex PCR, the TCRdb table keeps only in-frame clones and is missing some. This sample yields about 160,000 clones, of which roughly 80% are seen a single time; approximately 1.5% belongs to the top ten. Sequencing input: PBMCs. The receptors here all came from a girl between 5 and 17 years old in good health and CMV-seropositive. Both conserved end residues are part of each CDR3. D genes are given only for firm matches. Clone sizes are given selectively: once, few, many, or a class where the clone is expanded.

clone size	D gene	V gene	J gene	CDR3 protein	CDR3 DNA
-	-	TRBV7-8	TRBJ1-5	CASSSTGNSNQPQHF	TGTGCCAGCAGCTCGACGGGAAATAGCAATCAGCCCCAGCATTTT
-	-	TRBV7-9	TRBJ1-2	CASSPMRNDNYGYTF	TGTGCCAGCAGCCCGATGCGGAATGATAACTATGGCTACACCTTC
-	-	TRBV7-9	TRBJ2-7	CASSPRLRGGFYEQYF	TGTGCCAGCAGCCCGCGTCTGAGGGGAGGCTTCTACGAGCAGTACTTC
-	-	TRBV5-1	TRBJ2-3	CASSLQGLTDTQYF	TGCGCCAGCAGCCTACAGGGTCTCACAGATACGCAGTATTTT
once	-	TRBV14	TRBJ2-7	CASSQEGGKGGGPYEQYF	TGTGCCAGCAGCCAAGAAGGGGGGAAAGGGGGGGGACCCTACGAGCAGTACTTC
-	-	TRBV5-6	TRBJ2-5	CASRYRSGETQYF	TGTGCCAGCAGGTATCGGTCGGGAGAGACCCAGTACTTC
-	-	TRBV2	TRBJ2-1	CASSDPPTGQREQFF	TGTGCCAGCAGCGACCCGCCGACAGGTCAAAGGGAGCAGTTCTTC
-	-	TRBV5-1	TRBJ1-4	CASSLQGRLSNEKLFF	TGCGCCAGCAGCCTCCAGGGTCGTCTTTCTAATGAAAAACTGTTTTTT
-	-	TRBV30	TRBJ2-7	CAWSPKRAGDLGEQYF	TGTGCCTGGAGCCCCAAGAGGGCAGGGGATTTGGGGGAGCAGTACTTC
-	TRBD2	TRBV5-1	TRBJ2-7	CASSLDAGGRIVAYEQYF	TGCGCCAGCAGCTTGGATGCGGGAGGGCGAATTGTAGCCTACGAGCAGTACTTC
-	TRBD2	TRBV29-1	TRBJ2-3	CSVEGETSVPDTQYF	TGCAGCGTTGAAGGGGAGACTAGCGTCCCAGATACGCAGTATTTT
-	-	TRBV12-5	TRBJ2-5	CASGLGGGPQETQYF	TGTGCTAGTGGTTTGGGAGGGGGACCACAAGAGACCCAGTACTTC
-	-	TRBV27	TRBJ2-7	CASSFAPSYEQYF	TGTGCCAGCAGTTTTGCTCCGAGCTACGAGCAGTACTTC
-	-	TRBV6-1	TRBJ1-1	CASSERPEGTEAFF	TGTGCCAGCAGTGAACGACCGGAGGGCACTGAAGCTTTCTTT
-	TRBD1	TRBV7-9	TRBJ1-2	CASSLVGTEGSYGYTF	TGTGCCAGCAGCTTAGTGGGGACAGAAGGTAGCTATGGCTACACCTTC
-	TRBD2	TRBV2	TRBJ2-3	CASTSGGARHTQYF	TGTGCCAGCACAAGCGGGGGGGCGAGGCATACGCAGTATTTT
-	-	TRBV28	TRBJ2-7	CASSSLASYEQYF	TGTGCCAGCAGTTCCTTAGCCTCCTACGAGCAGTACTTC
-	TRBD1	TRBV7-6	TRBJ2-2	CASSLEGQGGELFF	TGTGCCAGCAGCTTAGAGGGACAGGGGGGGGAGCTGTTTTTT
-	-	TRBV5-1	TRBJ2-7	CASSSSDGGTYEQYF	TGCGCCAGCAGCTCGTCTGATGGGGGGACCTACGAGCAGTACTTC
few	TRBD2	TRBV5-1	TRBJ2-1	CASSLGGGGYNEQFF	TGCGCCAGCAGCTTGGGCGGGGGGGGTTACAATGAGCAGTTCTTC
-	-	TRBV4-2	TRBJ2-2	CASSYTGLNTGELFF	TGTGCCAGCAGCTATACAGGATTGAACACCGGGGAGCTGTTTTTT
-	-	TRBV6-1	TRBJ1-1	CASSDQGYTEAFF	TGTGCCAGCAGTGACCAGGGGTACACTGAAGCTTTCTTT
few	-	TRBV28	TRBJ1-1	CASKTFPFNTEAFF	TGTGCCAGCAAAACATTCCCGTTTAACACTGAAGCTTTCTTT
-	-	TRBV4-3	TRBJ1-2	CASSQSRSGLYGYTF	TGCGCCAGCAGCCAATCTCGCTCAGGACTATATGGCTACACCTTC
-	TRBD1	TRBV7-2	TRBJ1-2	CASSSDRVYGYTF	TGTGCCAGCAGCTCGGACAGGGTCTATGGCTACACCTTC
-	-	TRBV6-5	TRBJ1-3	CASSRGVRSGNTIYF	TGTGCCAGCAGTAGAGGAGTCCGCTCTGGAAACACCATATATTTT
-	TRBD2	TRBV28	TRBJ2-3	CASSLSVAGATDTQYF	TGTGCCAGCAGTTTATCGGTAGCGGGGGCCACAGATACGCAGTATTTT
few	-	TRBV10-3	TRBJ2-6	CAISQSGANVLTF	TGTGCCATCAGTCAATCTGGGGCCAACGTCCTGACTTTC
-	TRBD2	TRBV11-2	TRBJ2-3	CASSLAYSNSGRDTQYF	TGTGCCAGCAGCTTAGCGTACAGCAATAGCGGGAGAGATACGCAGTATTTT
-	TRBD2	TRBV27	TRBJ2-1	CASSLQREGLQNEQFF	TGTGCCAGCAGTTTGCAGCGGGAAGGGCTACAGAATGAGCAGTTCTTC
-	-	TRBV30	TRBJ2-7	CAWSVSSNEQYF	TGTGCCTGGAGTGTGTCTAGCAACGAGCAGTACTTC
-	TRBD2	TRBV5-1	TRBJ2-3	CASSLGAGGVTDTQYF	TGCGCCAGCAGCTTGGGAGCGGGGGGAGTGACAGATACGCAGTATTTT
-	-	TRBV11-2	TRBJ2-7	CASSQGGQFFSYEQYF	TGTGCCAGCAGCCAAGGAGGACAGTTTTTCTCCTACGAGCAGTACTTC
-	-	TRBV5-1	TRBJ2-2	CASSLLETGELFF	TGCGCCAGCAGCTTACTAGAGACCGGGGAGCTGTTTTTT
-	TRBD2	TRBV7-2	TRBJ2-5	CASSSLAGGQETQYF	TGTGCCAGCAGCTCCCTAGCGGGGGGCCAAGAGACCCAGTACTTC
-	TRBD1	TRBV7-2	TRBJ1-1	CASSFDRVTEAFF	TGTGCCAGCAGCTTCGACAGGGTCACTGAAGCTTTCTTT
once	TRBD1	TRBV6-6	TRBJ1-4	CASRPSRDRADEKLFF	TGTGCCAGCAGACCATCGCGGGACAGGGCCGATGAAAAACTGTTTTTT
-	-	TRBV6-6	TRBJ2-7	CASSPEGAEQYF	TGTGCCAGCAGCCCCGAGGGAGCGGAGCAGTACTTC
-	TRBD1	TRBV5-6	TRBJ2-1	CASSFVRGRYNEQFF	TGTGCCAGCAGCTTTGTCAGGGGGCGCTACAATGAGCAGTTCTTC
-	-	TRBV4-3	TRBJ2-5	CASSQDQQETQYF	TGCGCCAGCAGCCAAGACCAGCAAGAGACCCAGTACTTC
-	-	TRBV9	TRBJ1-5	CASSVDKRGQPQHF	TGTGCCAGCAGCGTAGACAAAAGGGGTCAGCCCCAGCATTTT
-	TRBD2	TRBV30	TRBJ2-1	CAWSLSGSWDEQFF	TGTGCCTGGAGTCTTAGCGGGAGCTGGGATGAGCAGTTCTTC
-	TRBD1	TRBV27	TRBJ1-2	CASSISGTGSLTTF	TGTGCCAGCAGTATCTCCGGGACAGGGAGTCTTACCACCTTC
-	-	TRBV27	TRBJ2-1	CASSLGGASSYNEQFF	TGTGCCAGCAGTTTAGGGGGGGCAAGCTCCTACAATGAGCAGTTCTTC
-	TRBD2	TRBV9	TRBJ2-7	CASSVRDYSYEQYF	TGTGCCAGCAGCGTCCGGGACTACTCCTACGAGCAGTACTTC
-	TRBD1	TRBV15	TRBJ2-2	CATSRDRGRFTGELFF	TGTGCCACCAGCAGAGACAGGGGGCGCTTCACCGGGGAGCTGTTTTTT
-	TRBD1	TRBV7-3	TRBJ2-2	CASSPTGVRTGELFF	TGTGCCAGCAGCCCCACAGGGGTTCGAACCGGGGAGCTGTTTTTT
once	TRBD2	TRBV27	TRBJ2-1	CASSFPTSGNYNEQFF	TGTGCCAGCAGTTTCCCGACTAGCGGTAATTACAATGAGCAGTTCTTC